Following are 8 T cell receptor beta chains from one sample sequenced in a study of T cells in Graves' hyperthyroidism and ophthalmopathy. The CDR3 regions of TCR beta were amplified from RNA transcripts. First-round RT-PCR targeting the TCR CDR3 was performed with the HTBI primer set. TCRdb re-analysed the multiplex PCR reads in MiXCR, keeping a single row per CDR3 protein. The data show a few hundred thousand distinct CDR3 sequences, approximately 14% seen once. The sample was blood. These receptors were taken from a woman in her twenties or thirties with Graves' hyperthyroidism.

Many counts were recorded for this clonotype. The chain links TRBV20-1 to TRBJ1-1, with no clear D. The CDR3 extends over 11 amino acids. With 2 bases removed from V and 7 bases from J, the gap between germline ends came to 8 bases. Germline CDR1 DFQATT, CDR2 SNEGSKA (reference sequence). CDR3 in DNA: TGCAGTGCTAGACCCGGGAATGAAGCTTTCTTT. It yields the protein CSARPGNEAFF.

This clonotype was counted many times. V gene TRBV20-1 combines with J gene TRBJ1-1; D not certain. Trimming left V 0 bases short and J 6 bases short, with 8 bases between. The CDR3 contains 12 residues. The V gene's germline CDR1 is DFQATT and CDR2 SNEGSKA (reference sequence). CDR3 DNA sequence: TGCAGTGCTAGAGATAAGGGAGCTGAAGCTTTCTTT. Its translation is CSARDKGAEAFF.

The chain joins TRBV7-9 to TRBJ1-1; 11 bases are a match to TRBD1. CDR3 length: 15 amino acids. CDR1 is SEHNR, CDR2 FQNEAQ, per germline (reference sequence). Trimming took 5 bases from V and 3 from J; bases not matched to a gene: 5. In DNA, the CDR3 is TGTGCCAGCAGCCGCGGACAGGGGGCGGACACTGAAGCTTTCTTT. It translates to CASSRGQGADTEAFF.

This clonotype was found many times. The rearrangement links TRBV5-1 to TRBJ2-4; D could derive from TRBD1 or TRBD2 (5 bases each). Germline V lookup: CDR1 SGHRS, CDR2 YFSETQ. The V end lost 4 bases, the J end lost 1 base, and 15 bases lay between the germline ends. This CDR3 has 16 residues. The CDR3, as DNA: TGCGCCAGCAGCCCAGGACCCCGGGGCGCCAAAAACATTCAGTACTTC. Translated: CASSPGPRGAKNIQYF.

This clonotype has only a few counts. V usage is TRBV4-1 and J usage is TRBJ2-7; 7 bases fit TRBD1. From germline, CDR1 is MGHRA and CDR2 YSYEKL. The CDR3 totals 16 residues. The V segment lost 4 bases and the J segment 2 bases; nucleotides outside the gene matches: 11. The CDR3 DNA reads TGCGCCAGCAGCCGCACAGGGGTCGAGAGAACCTACGAGCAGTACTTC. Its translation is CASSRTGVERTYEQYF.

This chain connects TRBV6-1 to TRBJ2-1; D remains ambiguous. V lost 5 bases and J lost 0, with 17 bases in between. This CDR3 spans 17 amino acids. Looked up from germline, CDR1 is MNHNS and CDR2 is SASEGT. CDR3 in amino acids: CASSSPLDQNSYNEQFF. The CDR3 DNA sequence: TGTGCCAGCAGTTCCCCCCTCGACCAGAACTCCTACAATGAGCAGTTCTTC.

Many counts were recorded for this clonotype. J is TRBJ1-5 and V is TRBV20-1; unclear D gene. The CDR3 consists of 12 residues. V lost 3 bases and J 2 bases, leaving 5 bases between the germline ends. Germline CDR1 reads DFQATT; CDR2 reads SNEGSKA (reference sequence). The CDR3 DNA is TGCAGTGCTAGGGAGCGCAATCAGCCCCAGCATTTT. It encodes CSARERNQPQHF.

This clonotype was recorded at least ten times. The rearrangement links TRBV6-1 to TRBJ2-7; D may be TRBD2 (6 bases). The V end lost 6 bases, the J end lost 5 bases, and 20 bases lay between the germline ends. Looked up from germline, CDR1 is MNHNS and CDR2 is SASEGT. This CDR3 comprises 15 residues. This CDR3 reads CASSRETGEGHEQYF. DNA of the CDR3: TGTGCCAGCAGCCGCGAAACGGGAGAGGGGCACGAGCAGTACTTC.